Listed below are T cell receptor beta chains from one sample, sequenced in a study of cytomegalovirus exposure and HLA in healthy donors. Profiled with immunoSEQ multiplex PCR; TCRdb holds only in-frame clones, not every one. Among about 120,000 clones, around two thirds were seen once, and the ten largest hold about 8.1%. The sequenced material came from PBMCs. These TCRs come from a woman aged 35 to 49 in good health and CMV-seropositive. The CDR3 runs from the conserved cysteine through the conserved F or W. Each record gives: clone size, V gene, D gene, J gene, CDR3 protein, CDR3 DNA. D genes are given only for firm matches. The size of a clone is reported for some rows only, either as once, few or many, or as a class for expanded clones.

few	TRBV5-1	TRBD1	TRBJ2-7	CASRDRDYEQYF	TGCGCCAGCAGAGACAGGGACTACGAGCAGTACTTC
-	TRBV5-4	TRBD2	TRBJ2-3	CASSPPGAGGSDTQYF	TGTGCCAGCAGCCCCCCGGGAGCGGGAGGGTCCGATACGCAGTATTTT
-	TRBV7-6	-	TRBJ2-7	CASSPDPDSYEQYF	TGTGCCAGCAGCCCAGATCCCGACAGCTACGAGCAGTACTTC
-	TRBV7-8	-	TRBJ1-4	CASSPPGGREEKLFF	TGTGCCAGCAGCCCCCCTGGAGGGCGAGAAGAAAAACTGTTTTTT
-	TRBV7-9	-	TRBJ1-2	CASSGGAAGNYGYPF	TGTGCCAGCAGCGGGGGGGCCGCAGGGAACTATGGCTACCCCTTC
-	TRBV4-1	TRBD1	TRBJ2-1	CASSHGQGESYNEQFF	TGCGCCAGCAGCCACGGACAGGGGGAATCATACAATGAGCAGTTCTTC
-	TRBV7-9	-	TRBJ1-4	CASSLPTNEKLFF	TGTGCCAGCAGCCTACCAACTAATGAAAAACTGTTTTTT
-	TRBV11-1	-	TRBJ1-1	CASSLLGGKAFF	TGTGCCAGCAGCTTATTGGGCGGGAAAGCTTTCTTT
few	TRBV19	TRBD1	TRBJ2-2	CASSGTGATGELFF	TGTGCCAGTAGTGGGACAGGGGCCACCGGGGAGCTGTTTTTT
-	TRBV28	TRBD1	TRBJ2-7	CASRLPGTGGYEQYF	TGTGCCAGCCGCCTCCCCGGGACAGGGGGCTACGAGCAGTACTTC
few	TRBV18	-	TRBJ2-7	CASSPRRADLGGAGEQYF	TGTGCCAGCTCACCACGAAGGGCTGATCTCGGAGGTGCCGGCGAGCAGTACTTC
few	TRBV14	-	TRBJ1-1	CASSLSRNTEAFF	TGTGCCAGCAGCCTCTCTAGGAACACTGAAGCTTTCTTT
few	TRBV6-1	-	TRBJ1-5	CASSDRVARQPQHF	TGTGCCAGCAGTGACAGGGTAGCACGACAGCCCCAGCATTTT
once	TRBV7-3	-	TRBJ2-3	CASSPQGSGNTDTQYF	TGTGCCAGCAGCCCCCAGGGGAGCGGAAACACAGATACGCAGTATTTT
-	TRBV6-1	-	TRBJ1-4	CASSEWSTPEEKLFF	TGTGCCAGCAGTGAATGGAGTACCCCGGAGGAAAAACTGTTTTTT
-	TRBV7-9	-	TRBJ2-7	CASSFPGAYEQYF	TGTGCCAGCAGCTTCCCGGGGGCCTACGAGCAGTACTTC
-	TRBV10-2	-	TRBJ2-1	CASSDVHSYNEQFF	TGCGCCAGCAGTGACGTACATTCCTACAATGAGCAGTTCTTC
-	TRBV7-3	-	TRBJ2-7	CASSWRRGTADYEQYF	TGTGCCAGCAGCTGGCGACGCGGGACCGCCGACTACGAGCAGTACTTC
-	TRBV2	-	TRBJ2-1	CASRTAVFEQFF	TGTGCCAGCAGGACGGCGGTTTTTGAGCAGTTCTTC
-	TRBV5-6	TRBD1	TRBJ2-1	CAAGSQGAYNEQFF	TGTGCCGCAGGGTCCCAGGGGGCGTACAATGAGCAGTTCTTC
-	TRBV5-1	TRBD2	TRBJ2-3	CASSRGGPAVETQYF	TGCGCCAGCAGTCGGGGGGGCCCCGCCGTGGAGACGCAGTATTTT
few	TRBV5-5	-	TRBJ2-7	CASSLAVGSSYEQYF	TGTGCCAGCAGCTTGGCCGTGGGGAGCTCCTACGAGCAGTACTTC